This entry concerns a single T cell receptor (beta chain). Its target is unknown. The data derive from a study of lymphopenia after photon versus proton radiotherapy. Findings and limits, study-wide: Oligoclonal CD8+ Temra expansion after nadir drove photon patients' diversity drop. Survival link was tested only in deceased patients; proton benefit remains a possibility.

Method: immunoSEQ multiplex PCR; TCRdb's copy keeps in-frame clones and lacks some. The sample has 55,000 to 85,000 clones, 85% to 95% seen once. From germline, CDR1 is MNHNS and CDR2 SASEGT. Trimming removed 4 bases at V and 3 bases at J, with 13 bases between. The CDR3 runs to 14 residues. The sample in question was peripheral blood, obtained from a patient treated with photon-based radiotherapy. This receptor was obtained from a woman aged 35 to 49 with cholangiocarcinoma. V usage is TRBV6-1 and J usage is TRBJ2-7; D might be TRBD1 (6 bases). The CDR3 nucleotides are TGTGCCAGCAGTGTACAAACAGGGAACTACGAGCAGTACTTC. It specifies CASSVQTGNYEQYF.